These 11 T cell receptor beta chains share one sample of origin, sequenced in a study of T and B cells in COVID-19 patients. TRB was amplified from around 230-520 ng of blood genomic DNA. Multiplex PCR with BIOMED2 TRB-A/B primer pools amplified TRB rearrangements. TCRdb re-derived calls from the multiplex PCR reads in MiXCR, one entry per CDR3 protein. The table records about 18,000 distinct CDR3 sequences, 35% to 45% of them present only once. The sequencing input was blood. The receptors were sampled from a human donor with active COVID-19.

CDR3 bases: TGTGCCAGCAGCCCGGCCACAGATACGCAGTATTTT. Translation: CASSPATDTQYF. This chain links TRBV5-4 with TRBJ2-3; no clear D gene. The CDR3 length is 12 residues. Trimming cost V 4 bases and J 2 bases, with 5 bases left between them. The germline CDR1 and CDR2 sequences are SGHNT and YYREEE (reference sequence).

This clonotype is termed medium-sized. The rearrangement links TRBV29-1 to TRBJ2-1; D is perhaps TRBD1 (6 bases). Between the trimmed V and J ends, which lost 0 bases and 2 bases, there was a span of 11 bases. CDR1 and CDR2 from the germline V gene are SQVTM and ANQGSEA. The CDR3 consists of 15 residues. The CDR3 coding sequence is TGCAGCGTTGAAGATCGATGGACAGCCTACAATGAGCAGTTCTTC. Translating it yields CSVEDRWTAYNEQFF.

CDR3 loop: CASSYLQRSGELFF. The CDR3 nucleotides read TGTGCCAGCAGTTACTTACAGCGGAGCGGGGAGCTGTTTTTT. This sequence joins TRBV6-1 and TRBJ2-2, with D perhaps matching TRBD2 (5 bases). CDR1 is MNHNS, CDR2 SASEGT, per germline. The CDR3 loop spans 14 amino acids. Trimming left V 5 bases short and J 7 bases short, with 14 bases between.

This clonotype is deemed medium-sized. The genes are TRBV6-5 and TRBJ2-1, with D uncertain. CDR3 length: 13 residues. Germline assignment: CDR1 MNHEY and CDR2 SVGAGI. The V gene lost 0 bases and the J gene lost 7 bases, with 7 bases spanning the gap. For the CDR3, the DNA is TGTGCCAGCAGTTACTCAGAACAAAATGAGCAGTTCTTC. Amino acids: CASSYSEQNEQFF.

This rearrangement joins TRBV5-4 to TRBJ2-5; tentatively, D is TRBD2 (6 bases). CDR1 and CDR2 from the germline V gene are SGHNT and YYREEE (reference sequence). The CDR3 runs to 16 residues. Trimming left V 4 bases short and J 6 bases short, with 22 bases between. The CDR3 coding sequence is TGTGCCAGCAGCGAACAAGGCGGGCTAGCGAGGCAGACCCAGTACTTC. It encodes CASSEQGGLARQTQYF.

The chain couples TRBV5-1 to TRBJ1-2, with TRBD1 identical over 7 bases. CDR3 length equals 12 residues. Trimming at V came to 4 bases and at J to 7 bases, leaving 4 bases not matched to a gene. CDR1 SGHRS and CDR2 YFSETQ come from the germline V gene. The CDR3, as DNA: TGCGCCAGCAGCGTGACAGGGTTTGGCTACACCTTC. It translates to CASSVTGFGYTF.

There are a few counts of this clonotype. The V and J genes are TRBV13 and TRBJ1-3; a possible D gene is TRBD1 (6 bases). The CDR3 contains 13 residues. The germline V gene encodes CDR1 PRHDT and CDR2 FYEKMQ (reference sequence). V lost 5 bases and J 4 bases, leaving 9 bases between the germline ends. CDR3 nucleotides: TGTGCCAGCAGCGCGGGACAAGGAAACACCATATATTTT. It translates to CASSAGQGNTIYF.

The V gene is TRBV18, the J gene TRBJ2-3; no firm D call. The CDR3 length is 11 residues. V was clipped by 3 bases and J by 6 bases, with 4 bases between them. CDR1 is KGHSH and CDR2 is LQKENI in the germline V gene. DNA of the CDR3: TGTGCCAGCTCACCGGGGGATACGCAGTATTTT. Amino acid sequence: CASSPGDTQYF.

V is TRBV6-6 and J is TRBJ1-4; 7 bases are shared with TRBD1. J lost 7 bases, V lost 5 bases, and 13 bases had no gene match. This CDR3 is built from 16 residues. The germline CDR1 and CDR2 sequences are MNHNY and SVGAGI (reference sequence). The CDR3 loop reads CASSQLTGPVSEKLFF. The CDR3 nucleotides read TGTGCCAGCAGTCAACTGACAGGGCCCGTAAGTGAAAAACTGTTTTTT.

A few counts support this clonotype. The chain joins TRBV6-1 to TRBJ2-2; unclear D gene. The CDR3 runs 15 residues. CDR1 MNHNS and CDR2 SASEGT come from the germline V gene. The germline V and J ends were trimmed by 0 bases and 6 bases, with 11 bases remaining between them. CDR3 in amino acids: CASSEAIRVAGELFF. CDR3 DNA sequence: TGTGCCAGCAGTGAAGCTATAAGGGTTGCCGGGGAGCTGTTTTTT.

In its sample, this clonotype ranks as medium-sized. V gene TRBV29-1 combines with J gene TRBJ2-1; 7 bases align to TRBD2. The CDR3 consists of 11 residues. Germline V gene sequence: CDR1 SQVTM, CDR2 ANQGSEA. V gave up 7 bases and J gave up 8 bases; unmatched junction bases: 5. The CDR3 sequence: CSGQRGDEQFF. CDR3 in DNA: TGCAGCGGACAACGGGGGGATGAGCAGTTCTTC.